Given below is one T cell receptor (beta chain) in context. The data derive from a study of human T cells and chemical hapten exposure. TCRdb independently ran MiXCR on the RACE reads; one entry per CDR3 protein. The sample shows 150,000 to 200,000 distinct CDR3 sequences, around 30% of them seen only once. Time point given: pre-sensitization, week 0. Treatment described: therapeutic diphenylcyclopropenone sensitization with weekly scalp DPC. Losses at the gene ends were 3 bases for V and 5 bases for J; bases not matched to a gene: 13. Germline loops: CDR1 MNHEY, CDR2 SMNVEV (reference sequence). The length of the CDR3 is 17 residues.

Sequenced material: whole blood, taken in connection with sensitization to the hapten diphenylcyclopropenone (DPC). The chain carries TRBV27 and TRBJ2-3, with 8 bases identical to TRBD1. The receptor comes from a woman aged 25 to 39 with alopecia areata. Some clones in this sample may be carry-over from other donors' samples. The CDR3 spells CASSLDVGQGAVDTQYF. The CDR3, as DNA: TGTGCCAGCAGTTTGGATGTGGGGCAGGGGGCGGTAGATACGCAGTATTTT.